The clone carrying this T cell receptor (beta chain) appeared a few times. Its cognate antigen is unknown. There are 19 residues in the CDR3. The V gene end was trimmed by 3 bases and the J gene end by 6 bases; junction bases not matched to a gene: 13. Germline-derived CDR1 and CDR2 are SEHNR and FQNEAQ (reference sequence). The data originate from a study of T cell responses to AZD1222 COVID-19 vaccine. Study-level points and caveats: Spike-specific TCR repertoires showed rising breadth and depth after two AZD1222 doses. Vaccine-related CD4 TCRs covered spike, predominating at 160-218 and 743-854. Donors in the cohort were predominantly white British and more often female, and clonal diversity was possibly underestimated.

Method: immunoSEQ multiplex PCR; TCRdb's copy keeps in-frame clones and lacks some. The table has roughly 150,000 clones, roughly 90% seen once; the top ten hold more than 5.5%. V is TRBV7-9 and J is TRBJ2-2; 13 bases match TRBD2. This receptor was obtained from an adult in good health. The material sequenced was peripheral blood, taken on day 0 of AZD1222 vaccination. In DNA form, the CDR3 reads TGTGCCAGCAGCTTCAGGACTAGCGGGAGTGTAACTAGGGCCGGGGAGCTGTTTTTT. Protein product: CASSFRTSGSVTRAGELFF.